The T cell receptor (beta chain) described here comes from a study of prognosis after radiotherapy for stage I lung cancer. Study in general: The patients, all with stage I non-small cell lung cancer, were enrolled between April 2018 and early 2019. Enrolled patients comprised 14 to 15 with newly diagnosed primary stage I lung tumors and 5 or 6 with oligometastatic NSCLC after surgical resection of the primary tumor. The roughly 14 male and roughly 6 female patients were aged about 50 to 85, median roughly 79 years.

Two rounds of multiplex PCR amplified TCR beta CDR3 from genomic DNA. Amplification in first-round PCR relied on primers specific to each TRBV and TRBJ gene. TCRdb re-called the multiplex PCR reads through MiXCR, storing one row per CDR3 protein. Seen here are fewer than 25,000 distinct CDR3 sequences, 40% to 55% observed once, and the top ten hold over 25%. Study results and caveats: Lower values of Shannon entropy after stereotactic body radiation therapy were seen in patients who developed distant metastases.

The CDR3 contains 16 residues. Germline V CDR1 and CDR2: MNHNS, SASEGT. In the case of this clonotype: Its cognate antigen is unknown. Since a far larger clone is one base different, this is likely a read error.

This sample comprised PBMCs, obtained before or after stereotactic body radiation therapy (not recorded which). The rearrangement links TRBV6-1 to TRBJ2-1, with 11 nucleotides matching TRBD2. This sequence was found in a donor over 45 with non-small cell lung cancer. In nucleotides, the CDR3 is TGTGCCAGCAGTGAGTCTATCGGGACTAGCGGTAATGAGAAGTTCTTC. Translating it yields CASSESIGTSGNEKFF.